A single sample gave rise to the 9 T cell receptor beta chains below, sequenced in a study of beta chain features in type 1 diabetes. These receptors have no known antigen. The study, taken as a whole, reports: Among patients with Type 1 diabetes, TCRB CDR3s were moderately but significantly shorter in every one of the four CD4+ subsets.

As every portion of the isolated RNA was reverse transcribed, the sequencing read expressed TCRB transcripts. Only in-frame clones appear in the TCRdb table, and some are missing; sequencing was by immunoSEQ multiplex PCR. The sample includes roughly 230,000 clones, roughly 10% of them seen just once. Specimen: naive CD4+ T cells from blood. The source is a man under 40 with type 1 diabetes.

Only a few counts were recorded for this clone. The genes are TRBV19 and TRBJ2-5; 9 nucleotides agree with TRBD2. The CDR3 totals 14 residues. In germline, CDR1 is LNHDA, CDR2 SQIVND (reference sequence). V was clipped by 6 bases and J by 5 bases; unmatched bases: 7. The chain's CDR3 is CASSHSGRTETQYF. In nucleotides, the CDR3 is TGTGCCAGTAGCCATAGCGGGAGAACGGAGACCCAGTACTTC.

The table lists this clone with a few counts. The rearrangement joins TRBV6-1 to TRBJ2-7, with unresolved D. CDR3 length: 15 amino acids. Trimming removed 1 base at V and 3 bases at J, with 13 bases between. CDR1 is MNHNS and CDR2 is SASEGT in the germline V gene. CDR3: CASSEGHLRNYEQYF. The CDR3 bases are TGTGCCAGCAGTGAAGGACACCTACGGAACTACGAGCAGTACTTC.

A single count supports this clone. V is TRBV27 and J is TRBJ1-2, with D possibly matching TRBD1 (5 bases). Per the germline V gene, CDR1 is MNHEY and CDR2 is SMNVEV (reference sequence). This CDR3 comprises 15 residues. Trimming took 4 bases from V and 6 from J, leaving 18 bases between them. The CDR3 region is CASSSGQLRPNGYTF. The CDR3 region has the DNA TGTGCCAGCAGTTCCGGACAACTTCGACCCAATGGCTACACCTTC.

The V call is TRBV28, the J call TRBJ1-4; D is perhaps TRBD1 (6 bases). This CDR3 comprises 15 residues. Deletions cut 7 bases from V and 8 bases from J, with 20 bases between. CDR1 and CDR2 from the germline V gene are MDHEN and SYDVKM. The CDR3 bases are TGTGCCAGCACCTCCTCACGGGGGGCTAGAGAAAAACTGTTTTTT. The encoded protein is CASTSSRGAREKLFF.

The V gene is TRBV7-2, the J gene TRBJ1-2; D gene unclear. CDR1 is SGHTA and CDR2 is FQGNSA in the germline V gene. With 2 bases removed from V and 0 bases from J, the gap between germline ends came to 4 bases. This CDR3 spans 13 amino acids. In DNA form, the CDR3 reads TGTGCCAGCAGCTTACCCTCTAACTATGGCTACACCTTC. Amino acid sequence: CASSLPSNYGYTF.

This chain links TRBV2 with TRBJ2-1, with 10 bases that match TRBD2. There are 14 residues in the CDR3. Trimming took 8 bases from V and 5 from J; bases not matched to a gene: 6. In germline, CDR1 is SNHLY, CDR2 FYNNEI. The CDR3 DNA reads as TGTGCCAGCGTCGGGACTAGCGTAGACAATGAGCAGTTCTTC. It specifies CASVGTSVDNEQFF.

The J gene is TRBJ2-1, the V gene TRBV18; 8 bases are a match to TRBD2. The CDR3 loop spans 16 amino acids. V shed 1 base and J 6 bases; nucleotides not matched to a gene: 8. Germline CDR1 KGHSH, CDR2 LQKENI. CDR3 sequence reads: CASSPRRRGASNEQFF. The CDR3 bases are TGTGCCAGCTCACCACGGAGGCGGGGGGCCTCCAATGAGCAGTTCTTC.

There are a few counts of this clone. The chain combines TRBV5-1 with TRBJ2-1; perhaps TRBD1 as D (6 bases). CDR1 and CDR2 from the germline V gene are SGHRS and YFSETQ. The V end was cut by 1 base, the J end by 10 bases, with 9 bases between. The CDR3 has 12 residues. CDR3 sequence: CASSLSGTEQFF. The CDR3 nucleotides are TGCGCCAGCAGCTTGTCGGGGACAGAGCAGTTCTTC. Full variable domain (outside the CDR3, taken from reference TRBV5-1 and TRBJ2-1): KAGVTQTPRYLIKTRGQQVTLSCSPISGHRSVSWYQQTPGQGLQFLFEYFSETQRNKGNFPGRFSGRQFSNSRSEMNVSTLELGDSALYLCASSLSGTEQFFGPGTRLTVL.

This clone was seen more than once but under ten times. The V call is TRBV6-1, the J call TRBJ2-1; D is perhaps TRBD1 (5 bases). Trimming left V 1 base short and J 13 bases short, with 8 bases between. The V gene's germline CDR1 is MNHNS and CDR2 SASEGT. This CDR3 comprises 11 residues. The CDR3 reads CASSEVRVQFF. CDR3 DNA sequence: TGTGCCAGCAGTGAAGTCAGGGTCCAGTTCTTC.